Listed here are 12 T cell receptor beta chains from one sample, sequenced in a study of blood T cell repertoires in COVID-19. Only in-frame clones appear in the TCRdb table, and some are missing; sequencing was by immunoSEQ multiplex PCR. The table records hundreds of thousands of clones, around 89% of them present only once. Sequenced material: PBMCs or T cells enriched from blood (not recorded which). The receptors were gathered from a man aged 25 to 40 who had been exposed to COVID-19.

This clone was picked up a small number of times. V and J are TRBV6-4 and TRBJ2-1, with 11 nucleotides matching TRBD1. Germline CDR1 is MRHNA and CDR2 is SNTAGT. The J segment lost 6 bases and the V segment lost 2 bases, leaving 0 bases of the junction unmatched. The CDR3 sequence is 14 residues long. CDR3 nucleotides: TGTGCCAGCAGTGACGGGACAGGGGGCAATGAGCAGTTCTTC. Amino acids: CASSDGTGGNEQFF.

J is TRBJ2-4 and V is TRBV7-2; D is uncertain. The V gene's germline CDR1 is SGHTA and CDR2 FQGNSA. V was clipped by 5 bases and J by 2 bases, with 16 bases between them. The CDR3 is 16 amino acids. In DNA, the CDR3 is TGTGCCAGCAGCCACCCCGCGTTAGAGACCAAAAACATTCAGTACTTC. Its protein is CASSHPALETKNIQYF.

This chain links TRBV6-5 with TRBJ1-5; D perhaps matches TRBD1 (5 bases). V lost 5 bases and J 3 bases, leaving 11 bases between the germline ends. The CDR3 length is 14 residues. Germline-derived CDR1 and CDR2 are MNHEY and SVGAGI. CDR3 DNA: TGTGCCAGCAGTCAGGGTCCCATCAATCAGCCCCAGCATTTT. Translation: CASSQGPINQPQHF.

The chain recombines TRBV11-2 with TRBJ1-2; 10 nucleotides line up with TRBD1. The V and J ends lost 5 bases and 5 bases, in that order; junction bases with no gene match: 14. The V gene's germline CDR1 is SGHAT and CDR2 FQNNGV. The CDR3 consists of 17 residues. As DNA, the CDR3 is TGTGCCAGCAGCCAGGGACAGGGGAGGTTGGGAGGTTATGGCTACACCTTC. This codes for CASSQGQGRLGGYGYTF. Looking up the rest from reference TRBV11-2 and TRBJ1-2 gives the full variable domain: EAGVAQSPRYKIIEKRQSVAFWCNPISGHATLYWYQQILGQGPKLLIQFQNNGVVDDSQLPKDRFSAERLKGVDSTLKIQPAKLEDSAVYLCASSQGQGRLGGYGYTFGSGTRLTVV.

The CDR3 DNA reads TGTGCCAGCAGCACGGGACTAGCGGGGGCGAACACCGGGGAGCTGTTTTTT. It encodes CASSTGLAGANTGELFF. V usage is TRBV5-5 and J usage is TRBJ2-2; 14 bases are shared with TRBD2. The J segment lost 0 bases and the V segment lost 4 bases, leaving 2 bases of the junction unmatched. Germline V gives CDR1 SGHKS, CDR2 YYEKEE (reference sequence). CDR3 length: 17 residues. Variable domain in full (rest from reference TRBV5-5 and TRBJ2-2): DAGVTQSPTHLIKTRGQQVTLRCSPISGHKSVSWYQQVLGQGPQFIFQYYEKEERGRGNFPDRFSARQFPNYSSELNVNALLLGDSALYLCASSTGLAGANTGELFFGEGSRLTVL.

The table lists this clone with a few counts. CDR3 DNA sequence: TGTGCCAGCAGCCAAGGGACAGGGGGACCGGGTTCACCCCTCCACTTT. Protein product: CASSQGTGGPGSPLHF. The chain has TRBV7-6 and TRBJ1-6; 11 positions agree with TRBD1. V lost 5 bases, J lost 9 bases, and 9 bases stayed unmatched. Germline V gives CDR1 SGHVS, CDR2 FNYEAQ. The CDR3 runs 16 residues.

V and J are TRBV12-1 and TRBJ1-5; no DNA check was done on the table's D call, TRBD1. TRBV12-1 is assigned pseudogene status. The CDR3 has 15 amino acids. This CDR3 is CASSFGTGEAVHQHF. The CDR3 DNA is TGTGCCAGCAGCTTTGGGACAGGGGAGGCCGTACACCAGCATTTT.

The chain couples TRBV4-2 to TRBJ2-7; the match to TRBD2 covers 7 bases. There are 16 residues in the CDR3. The junction had 7 bases not matched to a gene; V was cut back by 0 bases and J by 2 bases. CDR1 and CDR2 from the germline V gene are LGHNA and YNFKEQ. The CDR3 reads CASSQDETREAYEQYF. CDR3 in DNA: TGTGCCAGCAGCCAAGATGAAACCCGGGAGGCCTACGAGCAGTACTTC.

The chain is built from TRBV5-1 and TRBJ2-1; D is perhaps TRBD1 (6 bases). The CDR3 has 15 residues. CDR1 SGHRS and CDR2 YFSETQ come from the germline V gene. Trimming left V 2 bases short and J 5 bases short, with 14 bases between. The CDR3 sequence: CASSLGDTVDNEQFF. For the CDR3, the DNA is TGCGCCAGCAGCTTAGGGGACACCGTGGACAATGAGCAGTTCTTC. Using reference TRBV5-1 and TRBJ2-1 for the parts outside the CDR3, the full variable domain is KAGVTQTPRYLIKTRGQQVTLSCSPISGHRSVSWYQQTPGQGLQFLFEYFSETQRNKGNFPGRFSGRQFSNSRSEMNVSTLELGDSALYLCASSLGDTVDNEQFFGPGTRLTVL.

This rearrangement joins TRBV7-9 to TRBJ2-3; 8 bases line up with TRBD1. The CDR3 contains 16 residues. Trimming at V came to 4 bases and at J to 0 bases, leaving 6 bases not matched to a gene. CDR1 SEHNR and CDR2 FQNEAQ come from the germline V gene (reference sequence). The CDR3: CASSSPGQGSTDTQYF. Here the CDR3 DNA reads TGTGCCAGCAGCTCTCCTGGACAGGGAAGCACAGATACGCAGTATTTT. The complete variable domain, with remaining parts taken from reference TRBV7-9 and TRBJ2-3, reads DTGVSQNPRHKITKRGQNVTFRCDPISEHNRLYWYRQTLGQGPEFLTYFQNEAQLEKSRLLSDRFSAERPKGSFSTLEIQRTEQGDSAMYLCASSSPGQGSTDTQYFGPGTRLTVL.

In DNA, the CDR3 is TGTGCCAGCAGTGATTGGCTAGCTAAAAACATTCAGTACTTC. Protein product: CASSDWLAKNIQYF. V gene TRBV2 combines with J gene TRBJ2-4; maybe TRBD2 (5 bases). V lost 3 bases, J lost 4 bases, and 10 bases lay in between. The CDR3 has 14 amino acids. Germline V gene data show CDR1 as SNHLY and CDR2 as FYNNEI.

The genes are TRBV9 and TRBJ2-3; TRBD1 matches 9 bases. Germline assignment: CDR1 SGDLS and CDR2 YYNGEE. With V trimmed by 2 bases and J by 2 bases, 12 bases remained unmatched. The CDR3 contains 18 residues. This CDR3 is CASSVGYRGRRATDTQYF. The CDR3 region has the DNA TGTGCCAGCAGCGTTGGGTACAGGGGGCGTAGGGCCACAGATACGCAGTATTTT.